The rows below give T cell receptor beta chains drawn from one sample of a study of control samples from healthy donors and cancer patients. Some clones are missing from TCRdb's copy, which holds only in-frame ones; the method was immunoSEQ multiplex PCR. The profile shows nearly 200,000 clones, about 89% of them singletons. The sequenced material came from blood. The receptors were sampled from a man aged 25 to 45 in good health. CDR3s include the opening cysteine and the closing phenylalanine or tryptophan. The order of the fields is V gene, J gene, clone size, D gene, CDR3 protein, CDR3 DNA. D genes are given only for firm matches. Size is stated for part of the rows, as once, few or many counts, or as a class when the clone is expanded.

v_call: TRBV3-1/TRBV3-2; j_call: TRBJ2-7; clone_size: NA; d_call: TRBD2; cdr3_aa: CASSLAGSSYEQYF; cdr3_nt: TGTGCCAGCAGCCTAGCGGGAAGCTCCTACGAGCAGTACTTC
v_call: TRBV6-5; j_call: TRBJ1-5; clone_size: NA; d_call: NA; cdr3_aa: CASSYSGANQPQHF; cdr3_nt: TGTGCCAGCAGTTACTCGGGCGCGAATCAGCCCCAGCATTTT
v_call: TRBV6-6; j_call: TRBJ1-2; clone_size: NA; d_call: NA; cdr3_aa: CASAMNRDSSGYTF; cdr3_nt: TGTGCCAGCGCAATGAACAGGGACTCCTCTGGCTACACCTTC
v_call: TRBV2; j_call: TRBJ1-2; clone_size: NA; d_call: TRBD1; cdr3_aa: CASSPDRAYGYTF; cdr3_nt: TGTGCCAGCAGTCCTGACAGGGCCTATGGCTACACCTTC
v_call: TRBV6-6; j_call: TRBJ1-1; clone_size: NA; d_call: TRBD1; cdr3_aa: CASNGQGVMNTEAFF; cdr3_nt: TGTGCCAGCAACGGACAGGGGGTAATGAACACTGAAGCTTTCTTT
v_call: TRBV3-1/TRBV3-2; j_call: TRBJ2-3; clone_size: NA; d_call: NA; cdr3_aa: CASSQDGGDTQYF; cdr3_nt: TGTGCCAGCAGCCAAGATGGGGGAGATACGCAGTATTTT
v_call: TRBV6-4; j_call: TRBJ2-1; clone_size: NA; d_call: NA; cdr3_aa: CASSEYGDEYNEQFF; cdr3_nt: TGTGCCAGCAGTGAATACGGGGATGAATACAATGAGCAGTTCTTC
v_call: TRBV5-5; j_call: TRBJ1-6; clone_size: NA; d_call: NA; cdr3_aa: CASSSGTLRDSPLHF; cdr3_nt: TGTGCCAGCAGCAGTGGGACTTTACGGGATTCACCCCTCCACTTT
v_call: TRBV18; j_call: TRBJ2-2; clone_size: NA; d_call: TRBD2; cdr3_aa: CASSPRAGANTGELFF; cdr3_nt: TGTGCCAGCTCACCACGTGCGGGGGCGAACACCGGGGAGCTGTTTTTT
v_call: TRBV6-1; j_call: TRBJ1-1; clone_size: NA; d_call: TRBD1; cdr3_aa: CASSDMKTGANTEAFF; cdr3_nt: TGTGCCAGCAGTGATATGAAGACAGGGGCGAACACTGAAGCTTTCTTT
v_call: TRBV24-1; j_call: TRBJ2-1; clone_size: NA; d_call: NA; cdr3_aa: CATSDAALRRGEQFF; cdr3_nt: TGTGCCACCAGTGATGCAGCACTTCGCCGGGGTGAGCAGTTCTTC
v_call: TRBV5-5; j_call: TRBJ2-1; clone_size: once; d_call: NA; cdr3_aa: CASSYYDLEQFF; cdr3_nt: TGTGCCAGCAGCTACTACGACTTGGAGCAGTTCTTC
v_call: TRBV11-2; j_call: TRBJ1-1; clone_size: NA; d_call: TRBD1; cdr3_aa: CASSRQGGGGTEAFF; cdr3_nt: TGTGCCAGCAGCAGACAGGGTGGAGGTGGTACTGAAGCTTTCTTT
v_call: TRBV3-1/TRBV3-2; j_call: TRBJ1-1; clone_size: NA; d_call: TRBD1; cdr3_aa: CASSRGTANLNTEAFF; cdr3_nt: TGTGCCAGCAGCCGGGGGACAGCCAACTTAAACACTGAAGCTTTCTTT
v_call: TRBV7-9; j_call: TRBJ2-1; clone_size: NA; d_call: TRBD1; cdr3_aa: CASSPLPGQGDNEQFF; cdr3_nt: TGTGCCAGCAGTCCTCTTCCAGGACAGGGCGACAATGAGCAGTTCTTC
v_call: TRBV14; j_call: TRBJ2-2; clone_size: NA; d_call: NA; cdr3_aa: CASSQEMVRGGELFF; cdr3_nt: TGTGCCAGCAGCCAAGAAATGGTACGGGGCGGGGAGCTGTTTTTT
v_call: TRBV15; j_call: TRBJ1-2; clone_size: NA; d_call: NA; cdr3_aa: CATSRDLANYGYTF; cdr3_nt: TGTGCCACCAGCAGAGATCTAGCTAACTATGGCTACACCTTC
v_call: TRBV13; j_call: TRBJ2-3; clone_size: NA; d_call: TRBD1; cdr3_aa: CASSTRTGLTQGTDTQYF; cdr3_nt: TGTGCCAGCAGCACAAGGACAGGCCTCACGCAGGGCACAGATACGCAGTATTTT
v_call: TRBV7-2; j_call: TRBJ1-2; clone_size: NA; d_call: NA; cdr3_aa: CASSLELKNYGYTF; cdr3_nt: TGTGCCAGCAGCTTAGAGTTGAAGAACTATGGCTACACCTTC
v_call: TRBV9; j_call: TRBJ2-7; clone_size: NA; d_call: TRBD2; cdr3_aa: CASSVSGGGSEQYF; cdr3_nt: TGTGCCAGCAGCGTGAGCGGGGGGGGCTCCGAGCAGTACTTC
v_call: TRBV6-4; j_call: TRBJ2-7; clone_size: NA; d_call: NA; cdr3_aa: CASSDSPGNEQYF; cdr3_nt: TGTGCCAGCAGTGACTCCCCCGGCAACGAGCAGTACTTC
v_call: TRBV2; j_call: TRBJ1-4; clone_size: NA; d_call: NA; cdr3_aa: CASSGGLNNEKLFF; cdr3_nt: TGTGCCAGCAGTGGGGGTTTAAACAATGAAAAACTGTTTTTT
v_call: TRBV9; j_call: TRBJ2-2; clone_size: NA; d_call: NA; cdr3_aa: CASSVAGSIAGELFF; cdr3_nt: TGTGCCAGCAGCGTTGCGGGGTCGATAGCCGGGGAGCTGTTTTTT
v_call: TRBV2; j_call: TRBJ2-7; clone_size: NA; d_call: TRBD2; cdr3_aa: CASSTSGGSSNEQYF; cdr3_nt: TGTGCCAGCAGTACTAGCGGGGGGAGCAGTAACGAGCAGTACTTC
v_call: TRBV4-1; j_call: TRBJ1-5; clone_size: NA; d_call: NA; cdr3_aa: CASSQVNGPIQPQHF; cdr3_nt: TGCGCCAGCAGCCAAGTCAACGGGCCGATTCAGCCCCAGCATTTT
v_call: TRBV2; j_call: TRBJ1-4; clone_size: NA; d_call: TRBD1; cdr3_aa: CASSATGTAYAVKLFF; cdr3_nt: TGTGCCAGCAGTGCAACCGGGACAGCCTATGCCGTAAAACTGTTTTTT
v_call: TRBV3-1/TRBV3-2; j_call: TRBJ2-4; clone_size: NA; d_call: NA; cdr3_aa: CASNTFRGELYF; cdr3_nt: TGTGCCAGCAATACTTTCAGAGGGGAACTGTACTTC
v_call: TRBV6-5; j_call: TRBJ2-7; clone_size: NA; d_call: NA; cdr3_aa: CASSRQLDYEQYF; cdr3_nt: TGTGCCAGCAGCCGACAGCTTGACTACGAGCAGTACTTC
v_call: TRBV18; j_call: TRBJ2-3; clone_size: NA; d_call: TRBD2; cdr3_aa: CASSPLAGSTDTQYF; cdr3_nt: TGTGCCAGCTCACCACTAGCGGGTAGCACAGATACGCAGTATTTT
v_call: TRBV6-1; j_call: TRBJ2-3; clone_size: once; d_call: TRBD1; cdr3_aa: CASSERDRATDTQYF; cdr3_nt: TGTGCCAGCAGTGAAAGGGACAGGGCAACAGATACGCAGTATTTT
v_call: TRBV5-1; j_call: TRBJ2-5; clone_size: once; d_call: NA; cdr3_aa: CASSLGGDQETQYF; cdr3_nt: TGCGCCAGCAGCTTGGGTGGGGATCAAGAGACCCAGTACTTC
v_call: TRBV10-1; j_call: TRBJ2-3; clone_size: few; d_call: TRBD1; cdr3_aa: CASKGDRGSADTQYF; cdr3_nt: TGCGCCAGCAAGGGGGACAGGGGATCGGCAGATACGCAGTATTTT
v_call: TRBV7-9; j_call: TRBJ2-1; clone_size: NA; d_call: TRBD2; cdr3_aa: CASSSQTGGGGAPNEQFF; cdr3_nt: TGTGCCAGCAGCTCTCAGACAGGAGGCGGGGGGGCCCCCAATGAGCAGTTCTTC
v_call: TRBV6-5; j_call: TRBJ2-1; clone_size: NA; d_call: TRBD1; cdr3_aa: CASSYGQGSYNEQFF; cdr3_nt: TGTGCCAGCAGTTACGGACAGGGCTCCTACAATGAGCAGTTCTTC
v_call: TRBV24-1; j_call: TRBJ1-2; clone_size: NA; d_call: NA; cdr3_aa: CATSDSGTLRVTF; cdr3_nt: TGTGCCACCAGTGATTCCGGGACGCTTCGAGTCACCTTC
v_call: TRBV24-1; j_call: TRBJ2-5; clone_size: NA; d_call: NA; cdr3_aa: CATSDLQGGVTGTQYF; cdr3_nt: TGTGCCACCAGTGATTTGCAGGGGGGGGTAACGGGGACCCAGTACTTC
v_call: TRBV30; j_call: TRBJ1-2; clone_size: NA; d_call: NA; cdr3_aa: CAFEPGPNYGYTF; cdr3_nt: TGTGCATTCGAACCAGGTCCCAACTATGGCTACACCTTC
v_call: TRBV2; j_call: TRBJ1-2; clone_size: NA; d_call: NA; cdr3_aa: CASSEQANYGYTF; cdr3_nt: TGTGCCAGCAGTGAACAAGCTAACTATGGCTACACCTTC
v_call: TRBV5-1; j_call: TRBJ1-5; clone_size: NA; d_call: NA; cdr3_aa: CASRIRSNQPQHF; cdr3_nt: TGCGCCAGCAGAATTCGTAGCAATCAGCCCCAGCATTTT
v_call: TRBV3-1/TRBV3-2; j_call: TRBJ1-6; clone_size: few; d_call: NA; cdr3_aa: CASSLSSTSGRNSPLHF; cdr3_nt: TGTGCCAGCAGCCTATCTTCTACTTCAGGGCGGAATTCACCCCTCCACTTT
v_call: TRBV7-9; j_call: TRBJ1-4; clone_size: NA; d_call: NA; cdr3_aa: CASSLRVRSKEKLFF; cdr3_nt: TGTGCCAGCAGCTTAAGGGTCAGGTCTAAAGAAAAACTGTTTTTT
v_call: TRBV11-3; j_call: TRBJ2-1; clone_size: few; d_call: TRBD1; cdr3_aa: CASSRQGDEQFF; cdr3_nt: TGTGCCAGCAGCCGCCAGGGGGATGAGCAGTTCTTC
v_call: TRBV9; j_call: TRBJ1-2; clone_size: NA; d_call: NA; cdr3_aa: CASSVGRVADYGYTF; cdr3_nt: TGTGCCAGCAGCGTAGGTAGGGTAGCGGACTATGGCTACACCTTC
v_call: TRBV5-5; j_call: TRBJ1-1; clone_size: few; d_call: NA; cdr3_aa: CASSVGSHTEAFF; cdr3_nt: TGTGCCAGCAGCGTTGGGTCTCACACTGAAGCTTTCTTT
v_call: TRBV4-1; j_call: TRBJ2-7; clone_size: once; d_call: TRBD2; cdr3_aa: CASSRGSGGSYEQYF; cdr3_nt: TGCGCCAGCAGCCGGGGGAGCGGGGGGTCCTACGAGCAGTACTTC
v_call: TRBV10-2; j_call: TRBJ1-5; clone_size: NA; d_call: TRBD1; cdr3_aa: CASSESDRGLNQPQHF; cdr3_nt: TGCGCCAGCAGTGAGTCTGACAGGGGGCTAAATCAGCCCCAGCATTTT
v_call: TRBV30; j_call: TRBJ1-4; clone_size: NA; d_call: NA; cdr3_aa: CAWSGSEKLFF; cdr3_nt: TGTGCCTGGAGCGGATCTGAAAAACTGTTTTTT
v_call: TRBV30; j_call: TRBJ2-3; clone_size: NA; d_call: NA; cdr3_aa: CAWEYGSNTDTQYF; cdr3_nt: TGTGCCTGGGAATACGGTTCTAACACAGATACGCAGTATTTT
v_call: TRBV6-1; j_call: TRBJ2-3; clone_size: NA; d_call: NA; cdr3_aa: CASSEGGQGTDTQYF; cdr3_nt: TGTGCCAGCAGTGAAGGGGGCCAAGGGACAGATACGCAGTATTTT
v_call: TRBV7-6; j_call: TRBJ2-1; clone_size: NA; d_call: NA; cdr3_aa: CASSLRPTDYNEQFF; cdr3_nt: TGTGCCAGCAGCTTACGACCGACAGACTACAATGAGCAGTTCTTC
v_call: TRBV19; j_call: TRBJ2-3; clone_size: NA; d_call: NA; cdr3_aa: CASSDRTTDTQYF; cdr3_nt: TGTGCCAGTAGTGACAGAACCACAGATACGCAGTATTTT
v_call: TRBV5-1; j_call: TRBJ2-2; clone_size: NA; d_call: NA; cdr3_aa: CASSFSRSTGELFF; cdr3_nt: TGCGCCAGCAGCTTCTCCCGTTCCACCGGGGAGCTGTTTTTT
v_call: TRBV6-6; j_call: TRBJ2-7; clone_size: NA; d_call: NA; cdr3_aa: CASNRGVSYEQYF; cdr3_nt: TGTGCCAGCAACCGGGGTGTTTCCTACGAGCAGTACTTC
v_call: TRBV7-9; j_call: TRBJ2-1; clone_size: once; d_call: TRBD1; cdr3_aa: CASSWPGTGGNEQFF; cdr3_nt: TGTGCCAGCAGCTGGCCAGGGACAGGGGGTAATGAGCAGTTCTTC
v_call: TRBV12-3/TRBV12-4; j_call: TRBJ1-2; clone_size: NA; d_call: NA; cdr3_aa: CASSRSSYGYTF; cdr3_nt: TGTGCCAGCAGTCGATCGAGCTATGGCTACACCTTC
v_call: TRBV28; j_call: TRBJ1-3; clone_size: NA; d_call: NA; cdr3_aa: CASSPAGIQGNTIYF; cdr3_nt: TGTGCCAGCAGCCCCGCCGGGATCCAAGGAAACACCATATATTTT
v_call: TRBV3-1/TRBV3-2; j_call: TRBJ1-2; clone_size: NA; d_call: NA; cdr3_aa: CASSQDHDGYYGYTF; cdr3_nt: TGTGCCAGCAGCCAAGATCACGACGGATACTATGGCTACACCTTC
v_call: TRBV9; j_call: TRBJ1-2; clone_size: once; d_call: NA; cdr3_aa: CASSPPEQGPPYGYTF; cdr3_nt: TGTGCCAGCAGCCCCCCTGAACAGGGACCCCCCTATGGCTACACCTTC